The 7 T cell receptor beta chains given below trace back to one sample, sequenced in a study of OX40 agonist ivuxolimab in advanced cancers. Method: immunoSEQ multiplex PCR; TCRdb's copy keeps in-frame clones and lacks some. Among about 69,000 clones listed, roughly 87% were seen once. The sequenced sample was CD4+ or CD8+ T cells sorted from blood, obtained in a trial of the OX40 agonist ivuxolimab. Receptors originate from an adult with an advanced solid tumor such as melanoma, head and neck, liver or kidney cancer.

The CDR3 protein is CAISERAGVNEQFF. CDR3 DNA: TGTGCCATCAGTGAGCGCGCGGGAGTGAATGAGCAGTTCTTC. The J gene is TRBJ2-1, the V gene TRBV10-3; 7 nucleotides agree with TRBD2. V lost 2 bases to trimming and J lost 7 bases; unmatched junction nucleotides: 5. This CDR3 region has 14 residues. Germline values: CDR1 ENHRY, CDR2 SYGVKD.

The chain combines TRBV11-2 with TRBJ2-4, with D perhaps matching TRBD2 (5 bases). The V and J ends lost 5 bases and 8 bases respectively, with 19 bases between them. The germline CDR1 and CDR2 sequences are SGHAT and FQNNGV. The CDR3 length is 15 residues. DNA of the CDR3: TGTGCCAGCAGCCCCCGGGCCACCCCGAGGGACATTCAGTACTTC. Protein product: CASSPRATPRDIQYF. The full variable domain, with the rest looked up from reference TRBV11-2 and TRBJ2-4, is EAGVAQSPRYKIIEKRQSVAFWCNPISGHATLYWYQQILGQGPKLLIQFQNNGVVDDSQLPKDRFSAERLKGVDSTLKIQPAKLEDSAVYLCASSPRATPRDIQYFGAGTRLSVL.

The chain employs TRBV7-2 and TRBJ2-7; perhaps TRBD1 as D (5 bases). This CDR3 is 17 amino acids long. CDR1 SGHTA and CDR2 FQGNSA come from the germline V gene. Trimming took off 2 bases at V and 3 bases at J, with 20 bases between the two ends. DNA for the CDR3: TGTGCCAGCAGCTTAAGGGTACAGGCAGCCTTTTTCTACGAGCAGTACTTC. This encodes CASSLRVQAAFFYEQYF.

V is TRBV4-3 and J is TRBJ2-7, with 7 bases lining up with TRBD1. From germline, CDR1 is LGHNA and CDR2 YSLEER. CDR3 length: 16 amino acids. V trimming: 3 bases; J trimming: 0 bases; junction bases outside the gene matches: 8. CDR3 residues: CASSQNPGQSSYEQYF. DNA of the CDR3: TGCGCCAGCAGCCAGAATCCGGGACAGAGCTCCTACGAGCAGTACTTC.

The V call is TRBV7-2, the J call TRBJ2-1; D is unresolved. The CDR3 is 16 amino acids. The V end lost 1 base, the J end lost 1 base, and 11 bases lay between the germline ends. CDR1 SGHTA and CDR2 FQGNSA come from the germline V gene. The DNA for the CDR3 is TGTGCCAGCAGCTTAGGGGTGTGGGCGTCCTACAATGAGCAGTTCTTC. Residues: CASSLGVWASYNEQFF.

Comment on this clone: This same CDR3 is encoded by further DNA sequences in the sample. The rearrangement joins TRBV7-8 to TRBJ2-1; a possible D gene is TRBD1 (6 bases). CDR1 and CDR2 (germline): SGHVS, FQNEAQ. This CDR3 region has 13 residues. V dropped 3 bases and J dropped 4 bases, with 7 bases sitting between them. CDR3 sequence (DNA): TGTGCCAGCAGCTTGGGGACATACAATGAGCAGTTCTTC. Translated, it gives CASSLGTYNEQFF.

The chain recombines TRBV11-3 with TRBJ2-1, with no clear D. The CDR3 consists of 13 residues. V was clipped by 3 bases and J by 9 bases, with 12 bases between them. Looked up from germline, CDR1 is SGHNT and CDR2 is YENEEA. The CDR3 sequence is CASSFEDAAEQFF. Written as DNA, the CDR3 is TGTGCCAGCAGCTTCGAGGATGCGGCTGAGCAGTTCTTC.